The 21 T cell receptor beta chains below come from one sample, sequenced in a study of shared clonotypes between healthy human individuals. Method: immunoSEQ multiplex PCR; TCRdb's copy keeps in-frame clones and lacks some. The top ten clones hold 1.4% to 1.5% of a sample with about 1 million clones, about three quarters of them seen once. The sequencing input was memory CD4+ T cells sorted from blood. Specified subset: CD45RA-negative fraction. These receptors came from a man younger than 35 in good health.

The chain uses TRBV2 and TRBJ2-5; maybe TRBD2 (5 bases). Germline V gene lookup returns CDR1 SNHLY and CDR2 FYNNEI. This CDR3 is 13 amino acids long. V gave up 4 bases and J gave up 7 bases, with 13 bases separating them. The CDR3 DNA sequence: TGTGCCAGCAGTGGAGAGGGTCGCGGGACCCAGTACTTC. Amino acid sequence: CASSGEGRGTQYF.

The chain couples TRBV10-3 to TRBJ2-3, with 12 bases matching TRBD2. Unmatched junction bases numbered 9, after V lost 11 bases and J lost 6 bases. Germline loops: CDR1 ENHRY, CDR2 SYGVKD. The CDR3 is 14 amino acids. The CDR3 region has the DNA TGTGCCTCAAGACTAGCGGGAGCTAAGGATACGCAGTATTTT. It specifies CASRLAGAKDTQYF.

This rearrangement joins TRBV6-6 to TRBJ1-3, with D tentatively TRBD1 (6 bases). The CDR3 is made up of 15 amino acids. In germline, CDR1 is MNHNY, CDR2 SVGAGI (reference sequence). V was trimmed by 6 bases and J by 0 bases, leaving 12 bases between them. CDR3 in DNA: TGTGCCAGCAGGCGAGACAGGAGCTCTGGAAACACCATATATTTT. This codes for CASRRDRSSGNTIYF.

The V and J genes are TRBV6-1 and TRBJ2-5, with D possibly being TRBD1 (5 bases). The V end lost 4 bases, the J end lost 4 bases, and 13 bases lay between the germline ends. This CDR3 contains 14 residues. The germline gives CDR1 MNHNS, CDR2 SASEGT. The CDR3: CASSGDSVVETQYF. In DNA, the CDR3 is TGTGCCAGCAGTGGTGACAGCGTCGTAGAGACCCAGTACTTC.

The chain is built from TRBV25-1 and TRBJ2-3; 8 nucleotides line up with TRBD1. J gave up 5 bases and V 5 bases, and 9 bases lay outside the gene matches. This CDR3 has 15 residues. Germline CDR1 MGHDK, CDR2 SYGVNS. The CDR3 DNA reads TGTGCCAGCAGTACAATTGGTGGACAGGGAGATACGCAGTATTTT. It yields the protein CASSTIGGQGDTQYF.

This clone was observed once. This chain uses TRBV7-2 with TRBJ1-3; 8 positions agree with TRBD1. The CDR3 sequence is 14 residues long. Germline V gives CDR1 SGHTA, CDR2 FQGNSA. V shed 5 bases, J shed 8 bases, and the junction held 8 bases outside the gene matches. This chain's CDR3 is CASSLQGAGDTIYF. In DNA form, the CDR3 reads TGTGCCAGCAGCCTTCAGGGGGCGGGTGACACCATATATTTT.

V is TRBV13 and J is TRBJ2-3; 9 nucleotides match TRBD2. V was pared by 8 bases and J by 1 base, with 4 bases of the junction left unmatched. In germline, CDR1 is PRHDT, CDR2 FYEKMQ (reference sequence). The CDR3 sequence is 14 residues long. CDR3 DNA sequence: TGTGCCAGCGCCCGGACTAGCGGCACAGATACGCAGTATTTT. Protein sequence: CASARTSGTDTQYF. The complete variable domain, with remaining parts taken from reference TRBV13 and TRBJ2-3, reads AAGVIQSPRHLIKEKRETATLKCYPIPRHDTVYWYQQGPGQDPQFLISFYEKMQSDKGSIPDRFSAQQFSDYHSELNMSSLELGDSALYFCASARTSGTDTQYFGPGTRLTVL.

A single count supports this clone. The rearrangement links TRBV20-1 to TRBJ2-1; perhaps TRBD2 as D (5 bases). Trimming took off 3 bases at V and 8 bases at J, with 8 bases between the two ends. The CDR3 has 11 residues. Germline V gives CDR1 DFQATT, CDR2 SNEGSKA (reference sequence). The CDR3 DNA sequence: TGCAGTGCTAGTATGCGGGATGAGCAGTTCTTC. Protein: CSASMRDEQFF.

This clone has just a few counts. The chain has TRBV30 and TRBJ2-1, with D unresolved. CDR3 size: 16 residues. CDR1 GTSNPN and CDR2 SVGIG come from the germline V gene (reference sequence). V was cut by 0 bases and J by 5 bases, with 17 bases left in between. The CDR3 spells CAWSVLAGPLDNEQFF. The CDR3 coding sequence is TGTGCCTGGAGTGTATTGGCCGGGCCTCTCGACAATGAGCAGTTCTTC.

The gene calls are TRBV11-2 and TRBJ1-3; D uncertain. The V end lost 5 bases, the J end lost 1 base, and 9 bases lay between the germline ends. The CDR3 covers 14 residues. The germline V gene has CDR1 SGHAT and CDR2 FQNNGV. CDR3 bases: TGTGCCAGCAGCCTCCCGGTGTCTGGAAACACCATATATTTT. Its translation is CASSLPVSGNTIYF.

On this clone: Germline and junction disagree at one end, which may indicate a read error. The chain combines TRBV7-2 with TRBJ2-5; 9 nucleotides align to TRBD2. The CDR3 is 13 residues long. The germline gives CDR1 SGHTA, CDR2 FQGNSA. The CDR3 nucleotides are TGTGCCAGCAGATTAGCGGGAGCGGAGACCCAGTACTTC. Protein: CASRLAGAETQYF.

V is TRBV5-1 and J is TRBJ2-3; no firm D call. The V gene's germline CDR1 is SGHRS and CDR2 YFSETQ. The CDR3 consists of 13 residues. V lost 0 bases and J lost 4, with 6 bases in between. The CDR3 DNA reads TGCGCCAGCAGCTTGGGAGTAGCAGATACGCAGTATTTT. Translated, it gives CASSLGVADTQYF.

Regarding this clone: At the DNA level, this CDR3 is encoded by other sequences in the same sample as well. This chain uses TRBV7-9 with TRBJ1-4, with 8 bases identical to TRBD1. J lost 7 bases, V lost 3 bases, and 4 bases had no gene match. The CDR3 is 14 residues long. Germline V lookup: CDR1 SEHNR, CDR2 FQNEAQ (reference sequence). This CDR3 reads CASSLDRVGEKLFF. Here the CDR3 DNA reads TGTGCCAGCAGCTTGGACAGGGTCGGTGAAAAACTGTTTTTT.

CDR3 amino acids: CASSQDLGGATGTQYF. DNA of the CDR3: TGTGCCAGCAGCCAAGATTTGGGCGGGGCCACAGGGACCCAGTACTTC. J is TRBJ2-5 and V is TRBV4-2; tentative D call: TRBD2 (6 bases). The V gene's germline CDR1 is LGHNA and CDR2 YNFKEQ. V was cut by 0 bases and J by 7 bases, with 18 bases left in between. This CDR3 is built from 16 residues.

This clone came up once. V usage is TRBV14 and J usage is TRBJ2-1; TRBD2 matches 16 bases. V lost 0 bases and J lost 2; bases outside the gene matches: 4. This CDR3 is 19 amino acids long. Germline V CDR1 and CDR2: SGHDN, FVKESK. In DNA form, the CDR3 reads TGTGCCAGCAGCCAAGATTCCGGGACTAGCGGGAGGGCCTACAATGAGCAGTTCTTC. It is translated as CASSQDSGTSGRAYNEQFF.

The chain links TRBV5-1 to TRBJ2-2; D is unresolved. Trimming took 0 bases from V and 1 from J, leaving 7 bases between them. Germline-derived CDR1 and CDR2 are SGHRS and YFSETQ. The CDR3 is 15 amino acids. The CDR3 loop is CASSLGVLNTGELFF. The CDR3 DNA reads TGCGCCAGCAGCTTGGGCGTATTGAACACCGGGGAGCTGTTTTTT.

On this clone: Other nucleotide sequences in the sample specify the same CDR3. V usage is TRBV5-1 and J usage is TRBJ2-7, with D uncertain. Germline V gene lookup returns CDR1 SGHRS and CDR2 YFSETQ. The CDR3 runs to 14 residues. The V end lost 0 bases, the J end lost 2 bases, and 9 bases lay between the germline ends. The CDR3 is CASSLESQTYEQYF. As DNA, the CDR3 is TGCGCCAGCAGCTTGGAATCCCAGACCTACGAGCAGTACTTC.

The rearrangement uses TRBV6-5 and TRBJ1-3; no definite D call. Germline V gene lookup returns CDR1 MNHEY and CDR2 SVGAGI. This CDR3 contains 13 residues. Trimming took 7 bases from V and 0 from J, leaving 7 bases between them. CDR3: CASISGSGNTIYF. DNA of the CDR3: TGTGCCAGCATCTCGGGCTCTGGAAACACCATATATTTT.

The J gene is TRBJ1-6, the V gene TRBV5-1; TRBD1 agrees at 8 bases. The germline V gene encodes CDR1 SGHRS and CDR2 YFSETQ. The CDR3 loop spans 17 amino acids. With V trimmed by 4 bases and J by 7 bases, 13 bases remained unmatched. The CDR3 is CASSAGGLQGGNSPLHF. The CDR3 DNA reads as TGCGCCAGCAGCGCGGGAGGATTACAGGGGGGGAATTCACCCCTCCACTTT.

This sequence joins TRBV10-1 and TRBJ2-2, with 9 bases that match TRBD2. Germline CDR1 reads WNHNN; CDR2 reads SYGVQD (reference sequence). The CDR3 covers 16 residues. The V and J ends lost 4 bases and 7 bases, in that order; junction bases with no gene match: 10. CDR3 sequence: CASSGRLAGTNGELFF. As DNA, the CDR3 is TGCGCCAGCAGTGGGCGGCTAGCGGGAACGAACGGGGAGCTGTTTTTT.

The V and J genes are TRBV6-5 and TRBJ1-4; perhaps TRBD1 as D (5 bases). The CDR3 consists of 12 residues. Germline loops: CDR1 MNHEY, CDR2 SVGAGI. V lost 6 bases and J 6 bases, leaving 8 bases between the germline ends. The CDR3 DNA sequence: TGTGCCAGCAGCCCAGGGTATGAAAAACTGTTTTTT. It is translated as CASSPGYEKLFF.